This section outlines one T cell receptor beta chain sequence together with its context. The data derive from a study of blood T cell repertoires in COVID-19. As for the study in general: Acute and convalescent COVID-19 specimens originated in the United States, Italy and Spain. Nucleic acid was either cDNA or gDNA, and it came from T cells, B-cell-depleted T cells, or PBMCs.

CDR3 length equals 12 residues. Germline lookup yields CDR1 SQVTM and CDR2 ANQGSEA. The V segment lost 6 bases and the J segment 3 bases; nucleotides outside the gene matches: 4. How the authors handled the data: Amplifying reference gene primers gave estimates of nucleated cell counts. The table came from immunoSEQ multiplex PCR; TCRdb's copy has only in-frame clones and leaves some out. Clone size and V and J calls were adopted from that table, with D and trimming inferred from the DNA. The sample carries about 23,000 clones, about 88% recorded once. Sample: peripheral blood. The clonotype originates from an older man in a cohort sampled during active COVID-19. The V call is TRBV29-1, the J call TRBJ2-7; the match to TRBD1 covers 8 bases. Here the CDR3 DNA reads TGCAGCGTCGGACAGGGCTTCTACGAGCAGTACTTC. Protein: CSVGQGFYEQYF.